These 26 T cell receptor beta chains came from one sample sequenced in a study of CD8 T cells in ankylosing spondylitis. TCRdb recomputed calls from the 5' RACE reads with MiXCR, one row per CDR3 protein. The table shows 800,000 to 900,000 distinct CDR3 sequences, with over 9.5% occurring only once. General study points: A motif of eight highly homologous TCR beta variants was seen as apparently characteristic of ankylosing spondylitis blood.

No antigen has been identified for these receptors. Input material: blood, either unsorted or a sorted T cell fraction (not recorded which). All receptors come from a male donor with ankylosing spondylitis.

This clonotype was seen a handful of times. V usage is TRBV12-3 or TRBV12-4 and J usage is TRBJ1-2; weak D call: TRBD1 (5 bases). V was shortened by 3 bases and J by 10 bases, with 9 bases between the two germline ends. CDR3 length equals 11 residues. As DNA, the CDR3 is TGTGCCAGCAGTTTGGACAAATCCTACACCTTC. This encodes CASSLDKSYTF.

This clonotype was detected only a few times. The DNA for the CDR3 is TGTGCCAGCAGCCGCGGCCAGCAGTTCGTGCATGAGCAGTTCTTC. Protein product: CASSRGQQFVHEQFF. V is TRBV7-9 and J is TRBJ2-1; no reliable D call. Germline loops: CDR1 SEHNR, CDR2 FQNEAQ (reference sequence). The CDR3 has 15 amino acids. The V end lost 5 bases, the J end lost 8 bases, and 19 bases lay between the germline ends.

The J gene is TRBJ1-4, the V gene TRBV2; 7 bases align to TRBD1. V shed 1 base, J shed 10 bases, and the junction held 6 bases outside the gene matches. This CDR3 has 14 residues. Germline CDR1 and CDR2: SNHLY and FYNNEI. The CDR3 DNA follows: TGTGCCAGCAGTGAAGTTTACAGGGGAGGAAAACTGTTTTTT. Protein product: CASSEVYRGGKLFF. Full variable domain (missing parts from reference TRBV2 and TRBJ1-4): EPEVTQTPSHQVTQMGQEVILRCVPISNHLYFYWYRQILGQKVEFLVSFYNNEISEKSEIFDDQFSVERPDGSNFTLKIRSTKLEDSAMYFCASSEVYRGGKLFFGSGTQLSVL.

This clonotype was picked up a small number of times. The chain has TRBV7-2 and TRBJ2-5; the D gene is possibly TRBD1 (5 bases). Germline CDR1 and CDR2: SGHTA and FQGNSA. V shed 4 bases and J shed 5 bases, with 8 bases lying between them. This CDR3 has 12 amino acids. This CDR3 reads CASSWGMETQYF. CDR3 coding DNA: TGTGCCAGCAGCTGGGGCATGGAGACCCAGTACTTC.

This chain links TRBV11-2 with TRBJ2-5; 10 bases are a match to TRBD1. The CDR3 consists of 16 residues. Trimming at V came to 2 bases and at J to 5 bases, leaving 8 bases not matched to a gene. Germline V CDR1 and CDR2: SGHAT, FQNNGV. The chain's CDR3 is CASSLRLGQGIETQYF. The CDR3 DNA follows: TGTGCCAGCAGCTTACGTTTGGGACAGGGGATTGAGACCCAGTACTTC.

The chain couples TRBV5-1 to TRBJ2-6, with D possibly TRBD1 on 6 matching bases. The CDR3 has 17 amino acids. The V end was cut by 2 bases, the J end by 2 bases, with 14 bases between. CDR1 SGHRS and CDR2 YFSETQ come from the germline V gene. This CDR3 is CASSFRGRGPGANVLTF. As DNA, the CDR3 is TGCGCCAGCAGCTTCCGAGGCAGGGGCCCTGGGGCCAACGTCCTGACTTTC.

The chain has TRBV5-1 and TRBJ1-6, with 9 bases matching TRBD1. CDR1 and CDR2 (germline): SGHRS, YFSETQ. Trimming took 7 bases from V and 7 from J; bases not matched to a gene: 6. This CDR3 contains 14 residues. CDR3 in amino acids: CASGRTGENSPLHF. CDR3 DNA sequence: TGCGCCAGCGGTAGGACAGGGGAGAATTCACCCCTCCACTTT.

This clonotype was seen a few times. The V and J genes are TRBV5-1 and TRBJ1-5; no definite D call. The CDR3 has 11 residues. V was trimmed by 4 bases and J by 9 bases, leaving 8 bases between them. Germline V gene lookup returns CDR1 SGHRS and CDR2 YFSETQ. CDR3 DNA: TGCGCCAGCAGCGAGGGTGGGCCCCAGCATTTT. Protein: CASSEGGPQHF.

The rearrangement joins TRBV5-6 to TRBJ1-1; maybe TRBD1 (5 bases). CDR3 size: 15 residues. Trimming left V 6 bases short and J 0 bases short, with 15 bases between. Looked up from germline, CDR1 is SGHDT and CDR2 is YYEEEE. The CDR3 region is CASKKWGGLNTEAFF. The CDR3 DNA follows: TGTGCCAGCAAAAAATGGGGCGGACTGAACACTGAAGCTTTCTTT.

This clonotype showed up many times. The genes are TRBV29-1 and TRBJ2-1; no definite D call. The germline V and J ends were trimmed by 2 bases and 4 bases, with 6 bases remaining between them. CDR3 length: 12 residues. Germline-derived CDR1 and CDR2 are SQVTM and ANQGSEA. This chain's CDR3 is CSVEPDYNEQFF. In nucleotides, the CDR3 is TGCAGCGTTGAACCAGATTACAATGAGCAGTTCTTC.

This clonotype has only a few counts. The rearrangement links TRBV10-3 to TRBJ1-1; D is uncertain. Trimming cost V 3 bases and J 3 bases, with 11 bases left between them. Germline values: CDR1 ENHRY, CDR2 SYGVKD. This CDR3 has 14 residues. In DNA form, the CDR3 reads TGTGCCATCAGTGATCGAGGAGCGGACACTGAAGCTTTCTTT. It translates to CAISDRGADTEAFF.

The genes are TRBV11-2 and TRBJ2-1; TRBD2 matches at 15 bases. This CDR3 comprises 17 residues. The germline CDR1 and CDR2 sequences are SGHAT and FQNNGV. V trimming: 5 bases; J trimming: 7 bases; junction bases outside the gene matches: 9. CDR3 DNA: TGTGCCAGCAGCGCCGGACTAGCGGGAGGGCCGAGGAATGAGCAGTTCTTC. This sequence encodes CASSAGLAGGPRNEQFF.

The chain combines TRBV12-3 or TRBV12-4 with TRBJ1-5, with a weak D call TRBD1 (5 bases). The CDR3 contains 15 residues. V dropped 3 bases and J dropped 6 bases, with 15 bases sitting between them. Written as DNA, the CDR3 is TGTGCCAGCAGTTTCCGGCAGGGTATGGGTCAGCCCCAGCATTTT. The encoded protein is CASSFRQGMGQPQHF.

The chain joins TRBV5-1 to TRBJ2-7; D is unresolved. The CDR3 is 12 residues long. V lost 0 bases to trimming and J lost 7 bases, with 8 bases between them. The germline gives CDR1 SGHRS, CDR2 YFSETQ. This CDR3 reads CASSLDGVEQYF. The CDR3, as DNA: TGCGCCAGCAGCTTGGATGGCGTTGAGCAGTACTTC.

The V and J genes are TRBV12-3 or TRBV12-4 and TRBJ2-6, with D possibly matching TRBD2 (5 bases). This CDR3 is 17 amino acids long. V lost 5 bases and J 7 bases, leaving 21 bases between the germline ends. CDR3 in amino acids: CASSTAAASRGANVLTF. As DNA, the CDR3 is TGTGCCAGCAGTACTGCGGCAGCTTCTCGGGGAGCCAACGTCCTGACTTTC.

The chain combines TRBV7-2 with TRBJ2-5; TRBD2 aligns across 12 bases. Germline V gene lookup returns CDR1 SGHTA and CDR2 FQGNSA. Trimming at V came to 4 bases and at J to 0 bases, leaving 6 bases not matched to a gene. The CDR3 covers 17 residues. The CDR3 bases are TGTGCCAGCAGCTGGGGACTAGCGGGCCCGTACCAAGAGACCCAGTACTTC. Translating it yields CASSWGLAGPYQETQYF.

This clonotype turned up a few times. The chain combines TRBV20-1 with TRBJ1-4; D is undetermined. Germline CDR1 and CDR2: DFQATT and SNEGSKA (reference sequence). Trimming took off 3 bases at V and 0 bases at J, with 11 bases between the two ends. The CDR3 runs to 15 residues. The CDR3 sequence: CSASRGYATNEKLFF. DNA of the CDR3: TGCAGTGCTAGTCGCGGATATGCAACTAATGAAAAACTGTTTTTT.

This clonotype has a count of ten or more. The chain carries TRBV29-1 and TRBJ2-1, with D uncertain. The CDR3 totals 12 residues. Germline lookup yields CDR1 SQVTM and CDR2 ANQGSEA. V lost 7 bases and J 7 bases, leaving 14 bases between the germline ends. The CDR3 reads CSAGRQLNEQFF. CDR3 DNA sequence: TGCAGCGCCGGAAGGCAGCTTAATGAGCAGTTCTTC.

This chain connects TRBV5-5 to TRBJ2-6, with unresolved D. Trimming pared 5 bases from V and 2 bases from J, leaving 11 bases between. The CDR3 consists of 15 residues. CDR1 is SGHKS and CDR2 is YYEKEE in the germline V gene (reference sequence). The CDR3 DNA is TGTGCCAGCAGGCAGTCCTTTACTGGGGCCAACGTCCTGACTTTC. Translating it yields CASRQSFTGANVLTF.

V is TRBV12-3 or TRBV12-4 and J is TRBJ2-5; D is unresolved. This CDR3 has 12 amino acids. Trimming took 6 bases from V and 7 from J, leaving 12 bases between them. The DNA for the CDR3 is TGTGCCAGCAGCAGCCCTAGTGGGACCCAGTACTTC. It translates to CASSSPSGTQYF.

The chain recombines TRBV24-1 with TRBJ2-1; TRBD2 agrees at 9 bases. Per the germline V gene, CDR1 is KGHDR and CDR2 is SFDVKD. This CDR3 is built from 17 residues. V dropped 4 bases and J dropped 8; count of bases not matched to a gene: 14. The CDR3 region has the DNA TGTGCCACCAGTGACTCCCATCGTATAGCGGGAGTTGATGAGCAGTTCTTC. This gives the protein CATSDSHRIAGVDEQFF.

The chain combines TRBV6-4 with TRBJ1-2; 7 bases agree with TRBD1. The CDR3 extends over 13 amino acids. CDR1 and CDR2 (germline): MRHNA, SNTAGT. V trimming: 4 bases; J trimming: 8 bases; junction bases outside the gene matches: 7. CDR3 nucleotide sequence: TGTGCCAGCAGTGCTAAACAGGGGACGGGCTACACCTTC. It codes for CASSAKQGTGYTF.

A few counts support this clonotype. The chain combines TRBV29-1 with TRBJ1-4; no reliable D call. Trimming left V 0 bases short and J 8 bases short, with 16 bases between. The CDR3 has 15 residues. The germline V gene has CDR1 SQVTM and CDR2 ANQGSEA. The CDR3 is CSVEDPLPGGEKLFF. The DNA of the CDR3 is TGCAGCGTTGAAGATCCTCTGCCAGGCGGGGAAAAACTGTTTTTT.

This clonotype was picked up one time. The chain is built from TRBV5-4 and TRBJ2-1; D gene ambiguous. The germline CDR1 and CDR2 sequences are SGHNT and YYREEE (reference sequence). V lost 3 bases and J 6 bases, leaving 13 bases between the germline ends. CDR3 length: 14 residues. In DNA form, the CDR3 reads TGTGCCAGCAGCTCTGGTCTACCCAGCAATGAGCAGTTCTTC. Protein product: CASSSGLPSNEQFF.

The chain is built from TRBV12-3 or TRBV12-4 and TRBJ1-1; 7 positions agree with TRBD1. V dropped 6 bases and J dropped 1; count of bases not matched to a gene: 8. This CDR3 is 15 amino acids long. CDR3 sequence (DNA): TGTGCCAGCAGCCTATGGGGGGACAGGAACACTGAAGCTTTCTTT. It is translated as CASSLWGDRNTEAFF.

V gene TRBV7-9 combines with J gene TRBJ1-6; D gene uncertain. Trimming cost V 4 bases and J 6 bases, with 4 bases left between them. The germline gives CDR1 SEHNR, CDR2 FQNEAQ (reference sequence). The CDR3 consists of 12 residues. For the CDR3, the DNA is TGTGCCAGCAGCTGGGCTAATTCACCCCTCCACTTT. Protein product: CASSWANSPLHF.